Detailed here is one T cell receptor (beta chain). This entry belongs to a study of blood T cell repertoires in COVID-19. Study-level background: Spain, Italy and the United States supplied samples that represented acute and convalescent COVID-19.

In the original analysis: Amplification of reference gene primers was used by the study to estimate nucleated cell counts. The data were produced by immunoSEQ multiplex PCR, yet TCRdb's version contains in-frame clones alone and is incomplete. That table is the source of V, J and clone size, and D and trimming were worked out from the DNA. The sample consists of approximately 500,000 clones, 70% to 90% of them appearing once. This CDR3 region has 15 residues. CDR1 and CDR2 from the germline V gene are SGHRS and YFSETQ. V was pared by 0 bases and J by 3 bases, with 11 bases between. The V and J genes are TRBV5-1 and TRBJ2-3; a possible D gene is TRBD2 (5 bases). The sequence derives from a human donor in a cohort sampled during active COVID-19. The sequenced sample was peripheral blood. CDR3 protein: CASSLEDFLTDTQYF. The CDR3 DNA is TGCGCCAGCAGCTTGGAGGACTTCCTGACAGATACGCAGTATTTT.